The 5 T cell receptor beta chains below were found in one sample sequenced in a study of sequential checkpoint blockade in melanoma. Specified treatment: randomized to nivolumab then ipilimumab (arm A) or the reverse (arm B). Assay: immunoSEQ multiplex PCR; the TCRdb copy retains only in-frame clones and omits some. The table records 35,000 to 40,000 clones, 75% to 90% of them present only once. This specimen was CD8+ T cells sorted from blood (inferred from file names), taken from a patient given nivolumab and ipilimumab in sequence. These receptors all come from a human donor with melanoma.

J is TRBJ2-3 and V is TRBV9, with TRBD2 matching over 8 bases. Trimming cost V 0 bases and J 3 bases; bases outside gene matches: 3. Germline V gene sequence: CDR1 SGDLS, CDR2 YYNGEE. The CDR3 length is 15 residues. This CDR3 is CASSVGGGRTDTQYF. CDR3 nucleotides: TGTGCCAGCAGCGTAGGCGGGGGGAGGACAGATACGCAGTATTTT.

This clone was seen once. The DNA for the CDR3 is TGTGCCAGCAGCTTGGGCAGGGGGAACACTGAAGCTTTCTTT. This gives the protein CASSLGRGNTEAFF. This chain joins TRBV5-6 and TRBJ1-1; D may be TRBD1 (6 bases). CDR3 length equals 14 residues. V lost 0 bases and J lost 1, with 7 bases in between. CDR1 and CDR2 (germline): SGHDT, YYEEEE.

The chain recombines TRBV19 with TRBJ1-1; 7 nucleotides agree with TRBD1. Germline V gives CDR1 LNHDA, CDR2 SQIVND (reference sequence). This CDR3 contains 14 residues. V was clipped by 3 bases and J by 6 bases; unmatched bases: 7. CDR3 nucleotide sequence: TGTGCCAGTAGTATTGCCAGGGGGGACGCTGAAGCTTTCTTT. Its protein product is CASSIARGDAEAFF.

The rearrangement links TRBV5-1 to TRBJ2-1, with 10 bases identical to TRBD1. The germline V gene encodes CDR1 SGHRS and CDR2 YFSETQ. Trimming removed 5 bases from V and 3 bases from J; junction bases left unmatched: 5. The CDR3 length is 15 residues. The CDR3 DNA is TGCGCCAGCAGACCCGGACAGGGGGACTACAATGAGCAGTTCTTC. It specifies CASRPGQGDYNEQFF. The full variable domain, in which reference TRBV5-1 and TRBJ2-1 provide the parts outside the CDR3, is KAGVTQTPRYLIKTRGQQVTLSCSPISGHRSVSWYQQTPGQGLQFLFEYFSETQRNKGNFPGRFSGRQFSNSRSEMNVSTLELGDSALYLCASRPGQGDYNEQFFGPGTRLTVL.

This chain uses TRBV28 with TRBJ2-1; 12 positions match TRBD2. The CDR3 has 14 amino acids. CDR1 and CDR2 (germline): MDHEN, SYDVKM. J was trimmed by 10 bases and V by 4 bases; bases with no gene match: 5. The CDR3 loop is CASSSGLAGEEQFF. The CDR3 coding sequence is TGTGCCAGCAGTTCGGGACTAGCGGGTGAGGAGCAGTTCTTC.